Below are 17 T cell receptor beta chains sequenced from a single sample in a study of CD8 T cells in Susac syndrome. With random hexamers, 0.5 to 1 ug RNA was reverse transcribed. TCRdb independently ran MiXCR on the immunoSEQ multiplex PCR reads; one entry per CDR3 protein. In the table there are 190,000 or so distinct CDR3 sequences, nearly 95% of which are singletons. What was sequenced was CD4+ T cells from PBMCs. Receptor source: a human donor with multiple sclerosis.

The chain carries TRBV12-3 or TRBV12-4 and TRBJ1-5; perhaps TRBD1 as D (6 bases). CDR3 size: 14 residues. The ends were cut back, 5 bases at V and 0 bases at J, with 8 bases in the middle. The CDR3 loop reads CASSKQGSNQPQHF. The CDR3 DNA is TGTGCCAGCAGTAAACAGGGTAGCAATCAGCCCCAGCATTTT.

The chain links TRBV6-1 to TRBJ2-1; TRBD2 matches 8 bases. V gave up 1 base and J gave up 4 bases; unmatched junction bases: 9. CDR1 and CDR2 from the germline V gene are MNHNS and SASEGT. This CDR3 is 17 amino acids long. In DNA form, the CDR3 reads TGTGCCAGCAGTGAAGACCCTAGGGCTAGCGGGTACAATGAGCAGTTCTTC. Protein product: CASSEDPRASGYNEQFF.

J is TRBJ1-1 and V is TRBV10-2; 7 nucleotides agree with TRBD1. The CDR3 loop spans 14 amino acids. The J segment lost 2 bases and the V segment lost 6 bases, leaving 6 bases of the junction unmatched. CDR1 is WSHSY, CDR2 SAAADI, per germline. Here the CDR3 DNA reads TGCGCCAGCAGGCCGGGACAGATTAACACTGAAGCTTTCTTT. It specifies CASRPGQINTEAFF.

This clonotype came up once. The rearrangement uses TRBV7-9 and TRBJ1-1; TRBD1 might be the D (5 bases). The CDR3 totals 17 residues. Germline loops: CDR1 SEHNR, CDR2 FQNEAQ (reference sequence). Trimming left V 5 bases short and J 7 bases short, with 26 bases between. The CDR3 is CASSHPLGQGSTGEAFF. The CDR3 DNA follows: TGTGCCAGCAGCCACCCCCTAGGCCAGGGATCTACAGGTGAAGCTTTCTTT.

In DNA, the CDR3 is TGCAGTGCCACTCCCACCGCGGGGAGCACAGATACGCAGTATTTT. It specifies CSATPTAGSTDTQYF. The chain links TRBV20-1 to TRBJ2-3, with D possibly being TRBD2 (6 bases). The ends were cut back, 6 bases at V and 0 bases at J, with 16 bases in the middle. The CDR3 consists of 15 residues. The germline V gene encodes CDR1 DFQATT and CDR2 SNEGSKA (reference sequence).

The CDR3: CASSHGQSYTF. The CDR3 nucleotides read TGTGCCAGCAGTCATGGACAGAGCTACACCTTC. The chain recombines TRBV12-3 or TRBV12-4 with TRBJ1-2; D is possibly TRBD1 (6 bases). This CDR3 has 11 residues. Trimming cost V 5 bases and J 9 bases, with 10 bases left between them.

This clonotype was counted a few times. One end of the junction does not line up with germline, which may come from a read error. The chain links TRBV5-1 to TRBJ2-5, with D perhaps being TRBD1 or TRBD2 (5 bases each). The CDR3 is 13 amino acids. CDR1 is SGHRS, CDR2 YFSETQ, per germline. The CDR3 loop reads CASSLVGEETQYF. DNA for the CDR3: TGTGCCAGCAGCTTAGTAGGGGAGGAGACCCAGTACTTC. Supplemented by reference TRBV5-1 and TRBJ2-5, the full variable domain reads KAGVTQTPRYLIKTRGQQVTLSCSPISGHRSVSWYQQTPGQGLQFLFEYFSETQRNKGNFPGRFSGRQFSNSRSEMNVSTLELGDSALYLCASSLVGEETQYFGPGTRLLVL.

The CDR3: CAAYSGRLTDTQYF. The CDR3 bases are TGTGCCGCCTATAGCGGGAGGCTCACAGATACGCAGTATTTT. V gene TRBV30 combines with J gene TRBJ2-3; the match to TRBD2 covers 10 bases. This CDR3 has 14 amino acids. J was trimmed by 2 bases and V by 8 bases; bases with no gene match: 7. CDR1 GTSNPN and CDR2 SVGIG come from the germline V gene (reference sequence).

In this sample, this clonotype turned up once. The chain combines TRBV20-1 with TRBJ2-7; weak D call: TRBD1 (6 bases). The V gene's germline CDR1 is DFQATT and CDR2 SNEGSKA (reference sequence). This CDR3 spans 14 amino acids. V lost 6 bases, J lost 0 bases, and 15 bases lay in between. In nucleotides, the CDR3 is TGCAGTGCCGAAGGGACACAGAGCTCCTACGAGCAGTACTTC. It yields the protein CSAEGTQSSYEQYF.

V is TRBV5-1 and J is TRBJ1-1; D unresolved. The CDR3 has 14 amino acids. The ends were cut back, 5 bases at V and 0 bases at J, with 11 bases in the middle. CDR1 is SGHRS and CDR2 is YFSETQ in the germline V gene. CDR3 DNA: TGCGCCAGCAGGCCGAGCGACATGAACACTGAAGCTTTCTTT. Translated, it gives CASRPSDMNTEAFF.

The chain joins TRBV6-5 to TRBJ2-7; 7 bases are shared with TRBD2. The CDR3 is 14 amino acids. V was clipped by 0 bases and J by 5 bases; unmatched bases: 4. CDR1 is MNHEY and CDR2 is SVGAGI in the germline V gene. The CDR3 sequence is CASSYSRDYNEQYF. CDR3 bases: TGTGCCAGCAGTTACTCGAGGGACTACAACGAGCAGTACTTC.

The V and J genes are TRBV10-3 and TRBJ2-7; tentatively, D is TRBD1 (5 bases). CDR3 length: 16 amino acids. V lost 3 bases and J lost 2, with 17 bases in between. In germline, CDR1 is ENHRY, CDR2 SYGVKD. CDR3 in amino acids: CAISEGTDKSPYEQYF. DNA for the CDR3: TGTGCCATCAGTGAAGGTACGGACAAGTCCCCCTACGAGCAGTACTTC.

The V and J genes are TRBV20-1 and TRBJ1-1; weak D call: TRBD1 (5 bases). The CDR3 sequence is 14 residues long. CDR1 and CDR2 (germline): DFQATT, SNEGSKA (reference sequence). V lost 5 bases and J 1 base, leaving 14 bases between the germline ends. CDR3 sequence reads: CSAEPYRGNTEAFF. The DNA for the CDR3 is TGCAGTGCTGAGCCCTATAGGGGGAACACTGAAGCTTTCTTT.

This sequence joins TRBV11-2 and TRBJ2-5; D ambiguous. Per the germline V gene, CDR1 is SGHAT and CDR2 is FQNNGV. Trimming left V 1 base short and J 7 bases short, with 16 bases between. This CDR3 region has 15 residues. The DNA for the CDR3 is TGTGCCAGCAGCTTAGTACAGTCCATGGGTGGGACCCAGTACTTC. It encodes CASSLVQSMGGTQYF.

This rearrangement joins TRBV20-1 to TRBJ1-2; D remains unclear. Trimming took 3 bases from V and 1 from J, leaving 3 bases between them. CDR3 length equals 11 residues. Germline CDR1 reads DFQATT; CDR2 reads SNEGSKA (reference sequence). CDR3 coding DNA: TGCAGTGCTAGTTATAACTATGGCTACACCTTC. Residues: CSASYNYGYTF.

The CDR3 nucleotides read TGTGCCAGCTCAACCCTAGCGACAGAAGAGACCCAGTACTTC. This sequence encodes CASSTLATEETQYF. The chain employs TRBV18 and TRBJ2-5; D perhaps matches TRBD2 (6 bases). V lost 5 bases to trimming and J lost 3 bases, with 13 bases between them. CDR3 length: 14 amino acids. Germline assignment: CDR1 KGHSH and CDR2 LQKENI.

The rearrangement uses TRBV29-1 and TRBJ1-2; no reliable D call. Germline V gives CDR1 SQVTM, CDR2 ANQGSEA. V gave up 4 bases and J gave up 6 bases, with 15 bases separating them. The CDR3 loop spans 13 amino acids. The CDR3 DNA reads as TGCAGCGTTGCCGAACGGGGAGTGAATGGCTACACCTTC. This gives the protein CSVAERGVNGYTF.